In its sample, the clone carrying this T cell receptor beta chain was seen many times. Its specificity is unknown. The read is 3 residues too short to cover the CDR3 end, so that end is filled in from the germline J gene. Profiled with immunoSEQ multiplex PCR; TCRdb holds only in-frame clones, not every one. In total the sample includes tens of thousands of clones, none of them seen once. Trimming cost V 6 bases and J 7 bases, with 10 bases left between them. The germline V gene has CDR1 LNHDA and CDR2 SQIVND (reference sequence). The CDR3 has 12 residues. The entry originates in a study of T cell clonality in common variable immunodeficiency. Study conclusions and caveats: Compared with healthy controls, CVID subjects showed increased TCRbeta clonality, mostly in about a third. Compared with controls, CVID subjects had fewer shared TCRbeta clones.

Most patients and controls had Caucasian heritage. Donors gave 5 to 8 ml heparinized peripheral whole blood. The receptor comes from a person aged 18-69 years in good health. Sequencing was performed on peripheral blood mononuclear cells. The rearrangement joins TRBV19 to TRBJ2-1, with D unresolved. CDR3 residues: CASSHQGNEQFF. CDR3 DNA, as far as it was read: TGTGCCAGTAGCCATCAAGGGAATGAG.